The 7 T cell receptor beta chains below all came from one sample that was sequenced in a study of molecular identifiers for immune sequencing clone quantification. TCRdb re-called the PCR reads through MiXCR, storing one row per CDR3 protein. The sample lists about 320,000 distinct CDR3 sequences; about 20% were seen once. Sequencing used naive CD8+ T cells from blood, with Jurkat cell RNA spiked in. Indicated subset: FACS-sorted CD8+CD4-CCR7+CD45RA+ naive T cells. These TCRs come from a human donor in good health. Some libraries in this study had Jurkat cell RNA spiked in.

This clonotype was detected many times. V and J are TRBV4-1 and TRBJ2-7, with 7 nucleotides matching TRBD1. Germline lookup yields CDR1 MGHRA and CDR2 YSYEKL. The CDR3 runs 14 residues. Unmatched junction bases numbered 6, after V lost 1 base and J lost 6 bases. The CDR3 nucleotides are TGCGCCAGCAGCCAAGTTACAGGGGTCGGCGAGCAGTACTTC. As protein: CASSQVTGVGEQYF.

The sample holds many counts of this clonotype. The rearrangement links TRBV7-2 to TRBJ2-7; D not resolved. Germline-derived CDR1 and CDR2 are SGHTA and FQGNSA. Trimming pared 0 bases from V and 3 bases from J, leaving 12 bases between. The CDR3 is made up of 15 amino acids. CDR3 DNA: TGTGCCAGCAGCTTAGCGGCCCAGGCAGGCTACGAGCAGTACTTC. It codes for CASSLAAQAGYEQYF.

The chain employs TRBV2 and TRBJ2-7; D not resolved. V lost 8 bases, J lost 1 base, and 9 bases lay in between. CDR1 is SNHLY and CDR2 is FYNNEI in the germline V gene. This CDR3 spans 12 amino acids. The CDR3 spells CASGPGSYEQYF. CDR3 DNA sequence: TGTGCCAGCGGCCCCGGTTCCTACGAGCAGTACTTC.

A single count supports this clonotype. At one boundary the junction diverges from the germline segment, which might be a read error. This chain connects TRBV6-2 or TRBV6-3 to TRBJ2-7; D perhaps matches TRBD1 (5 bases). The germline V gene has CDR1 MNHEY and CDR2 SVGEGT. This CDR3 has 13 amino acids. DNA of the CDR3: TGTGCCGGCAGTTGGGGCTTATCCTACGAGCAGTACTTC. As protein: CAGSWGLSYEQYF.

The rearrangement links TRBV6-2 or TRBV6-3 to TRBJ1-1, with D perhaps matching TRBD1 (6 bases). The CDR3 contains 16 residues. Trimming took 2 bases from V and 3 from J, leaving 16 bases between them. Germline V gene sequence: CDR1 MNHEY, CDR2 SVGEGT. CDR3 protein: CASSYGGAFSDTEAFF. The CDR3, as DNA: TGTGCCAGCAGTTACGGGGGGGCCTTTTCGGACACTGAAGCTTTCTTT.

The chain joins TRBV20-1 to TRBJ2-7; D perhaps matches TRBD1 (6 bases). The V end was cut by 0 bases, the J end by 4 bases, with 13 bases between. CDR3 size: 14 residues. Germline V CDR1 and CDR2: DFQATT, SNEGSKA (reference sequence). The CDR3 loop is CSARDTGRVYEQYF. CDR3 coding DNA: TGCAGTGCTAGAGACACAGGGCGGGTGTACGAGCAGTACTTC.

This clonotype was observed at least ten times. This rearrangement joins TRBV29-1 to TRBJ2-7; D is tentatively TRBD1 or TRBD2 (5 bases each). V was shortened by 1 base and J by 7 bases, with 11 bases between the two germline ends. This CDR3 is 12 amino acids long. Germline CDR1 reads SQVTM; CDR2 reads ANQGSEA. The CDR3 region is CSVEGDGGEQYF. The CDR3, as DNA: TGCAGCGTTGAAGGGGACGGCGGGGAGCAGTACTTC.